One and the same sample provided the 14 T cell receptor beta chains below, sequenced in a study of CD8 T cells in ankylosing spondylitis (TCRdb year 2017). The library came from 5' RACE. The instrument given in TCRdb is Illumina HiSeq 2500. TCRdb passed the public sequencing reads through fastp at Q25 and MiXCR, retaining productive beta sequences. Rows are unified per CDR3 protein, each entry keeping the most common DNA and genes. This sample is represented by about 160,000 distinct CDR3 sequences; approximately 20% of them were singletons. The ten largest clonotypes hold approximately 7.6% of the sample. Sequencing was carried out using blood, either unsorted or a sorted T cell fraction (not recorded which). Every receptor here comes from a male donor with ankylosing spondylitis or in good health (not recorded which).

The gene calls are TRBV5-1 and TRBJ1-2; TRBD1 might be the D (6 bases). Germline assignment: CDR1 SGHRS and CDR2 YFSETQ. Trimming stripped 4 bases from V and 4 bases from J, with 14 bases between. The CDR3 runs to 14 residues. The CDR3 DNA reads as TGCGCCAGCAGCGTATCCCAGGGGAGCTATGGCTACACCTTC. Its protein is CASSVSQGSYGYTF.

This clonotype was detected only a few times. This chain links TRBV11-1 with TRBJ2-7; D unresolved. Germline CDR1 SGHAT, CDR2 FQDESV (reference sequence). V was shortened by 5 bases and J by 4 bases, with 15 bases between the two germline ends. This CDR3 comprises 14 residues. CDR3 in DNA: TGTGCCAGCAGCCCAGCCCCGAGTGGGTACGAGCAGTACTTC. Amino acid sequence: CASSPAPSGYEQYF.

The table lists this clonotype with many counts. This sequence joins TRBV9 and TRBJ1-6, with 7 nucleotides matching TRBD1. The CDR3 is made up of 16 amino acids. V dropped 5 bases and J dropped 5; count of bases not matched to a gene: 10. Germline assignment: CDR1 SGDLS and CDR2 YYNGEE. This chain's CDR3 is CASSPRQGPDNSPLHF. The CDR3 DNA follows: TGTGCCAGCAGTCCCAGACAGGGTCCTGATAATTCACCCCTCCACTTT.

This clonotype was detected many times. The chain joins TRBV6-1 to TRBJ2-7; D gene uncertain. Between the trimmed V and J ends, which lost 2 bases and 10 bases, there was a span of 0 bases. The CDR3 sequence is 8 residues long. Looked up from germline, CDR1 is MNHNS and CDR2 is SASEGT. The CDR3 DNA is TGTGCCAGCAGTGAACAGTACTTC. Translated, it gives CASSEQYF.

This clonotype was seen many times. The rearrangement uses TRBV28 and TRBJ2-2; 10 bases match TRBD2. Germline CDR1 reads MDHEN; CDR2 reads SYDVKM. The CDR3 is made up of 16 amino acids. Trimming removed 7 bases from V and 5 bases from J; junction bases left unmatched: 10. In DNA form, the CDR3 reads TGTGCCAGCACCTCCCTAAGCGGGGGGGAGACCGGGGAGCTGTTTTTT. Amino acid sequence: CASTSLSGGETGELFF.

This clonotype has a handful of counts. In nucleotides, the CDR3 is TGCAGTGCCTCAAGGGGGGGAATTACCTACAATGAGCAGTTCTTC. The encoded protein is CSASRGGITYNEQFF. V is TRBV20-1 and J is TRBJ2-1; tentative D call: TRBD2 (7 bases). Germline V gives CDR1 DFQATT, CDR2 SNEGSKA (reference sequence). The length of the CDR3 is 15 residues. The V end was cut by 6 bases, the J end by 2 bases, with 17 bases between.

The rearrangement links TRBV27 to TRBJ2-7; 8 nucleotides match TRBD2. J was trimmed by 3 bases and V by 2 bases; bases with no gene match: 3. Germline V CDR1 and CDR2: MNHEY, SMNVEV (reference sequence). This CDR3 has 14 residues. Here the CDR3 DNA reads TGTGCCAGCAGTTTAAATCGGGAGGGCTACGAGCAGTACTTC. Its translation: CASSLNREGYEQYF.

This clonotype was observed a few times. V usage is TRBV20-1 and J usage is TRBJ1-1, with 7 bases fitting TRBD1. The CDR3 extends over 15 amino acids. Germline V gene lookup returns CDR1 DFQATT and CDR2 SNEGSKA (reference sequence). Germline trimming cut 1 base from V and 1 base from J; bases unmatched to any gene: 6. DNA for the CDR3: TGCAGTGCTAGAGCGAACAGGGGAACGAACACTGAAGCTTTCTTT. It encodes CSARANRGTNTEAFF.

On this clonotype: A much more abundant neighbour one base away suggests this may be a read error. V usage is TRBV30 and J usage is TRBJ2-3; 7 bases match TRBD1. CDR1 GTSNPN and CDR2 SVGIG come from the germline V gene (reference sequence). This CDR3 has 16 residues. Trimming cost V 4 bases and J 5 bases; bases outside gene matches: 15. CDR3 sequence (DNA): TGTGCCTGGACAACTCCCGGGACAGTGCAAATAGATACGCAGTATTTT. Amino acid sequence: CAWTTPGTVQIDTQYF.

This clonotype was detected many times. The chain is built from TRBV5-6 and TRBJ2-1; TRBD2 aligns across 8 bases. V shed 1 base, J shed 9 bases, and the junction held 12 bases outside the gene matches. The CDR3 spans 16 residues. CDR1 and CDR2 from the germline V gene are SGHDT and YYEEEE. CDR3 in amino acids: CASSLPGSGSTTEQFF. As DNA, the CDR3 is TGTGCCAGCAGCTTGCCGGGAAGCGGGAGTACCACTGAGCAGTTCTTC.

This sequence joins TRBV30 and TRBJ2-3; D is unclear. The length of the CDR3 is 13 residues. Germline loops: CDR1 GTSNPN, CDR2 SVGIG (reference sequence). Trimming removed 0 bases from V and 4 bases from J, with 8 bases in between. CDR3 in amino acids: CAWSVLGPDTQYF. In DNA, the CDR3 is TGTGCCTGGAGTGTCCTAGGCCCAGATACGCAGTATTTT.

The chain links TRBV28 to TRBJ2-7; 8 nucleotides agree with TRBD2. CDR1 MDHEN and CDR2 SYDVKM come from the germline V gene. The junction had 3 bases not matched to a gene; V was cut back by 2 bases and J by 3 bases. The CDR3 loop spans 14 amino acids. CDR3 sequence (DNA): TGTGCCAGCAGTTTAAGCGGGGGCCTCTACGAGCAGTACTTC. This codes for CASSLSGGLYEQYF.

This clonotype turned up a few times. The chain links TRBV6-5 to TRBJ2-2; maybe TRBD1 (7 bases). Trimming shortened V by 6 bases and J by 0 bases, and 14 bases separated the two germline ends. Germline V gives CDR1 MNHEY, CDR2 SVGAGI. This CDR3 has 16 amino acids. CDR3 sequence: CASRGGTVANTGELFF. The CDR3 region has the DNA TGTGCCAGCAGGGGCGGGACAGTCGCGAACACCGGGGAGCTGTTTTTT.

This chain links TRBV6-1 with TRBJ2-5; maybe TRBD1 (6 bases). This CDR3 has 13 amino acids. Germline CDR1 is MNHNS and CDR2 is SASEGT. The ends were cut back, 7 bases at V and 4 bases at J, with 13 bases in the middle. CDR3 amino acids: CASTEEGGETQYF. CDR3 DNA: TGTGCCAGCACCGAAGAAGGGGGAGAGACCCAGTACTTC.